This T cell receptor (beta chain) comes out of a study of cytomegalovirus exposure and HLA in healthy donors. In the study overall: Across some 400 genotyped donors, roughly 80% landed in the Caucasian-associated ancestry cluster.

Germline V gene data show CDR1 as SGHTA and CDR2 as FQGNSA. There are 15 residues in the CDR3. V shed 0 bases and J shed 1 base, with 9 bases lying between them. Of note for this clone: The target antigen is unknown.

Study-level results: A later analysis, which compared TCR beta chains of equal frequency, found the HLA-associated ones more clonally expanded.

The primer mix had 60 Vbeta and 13 Jbeta primers. TCRdb keeps only in-frame clones here, not all; method: immunoSEQ multiplex PCR. Of about 98,000 clones detected, more than 60% appear once; the ten largest clones hold about 2.5%. Sequencing was performed on PBMCs. The chain uses TRBV7-2 and TRBJ1-2; weak D call: TRBD1 (5 bases). The receptor's source is a man aged 45-60 years in good health and CMV-seronegative. CDR3 region: CASSLAGASNYGYTF. As DNA, the CDR3 is TGTGCCAGCAGCTTAGCAGGGGCTAGTAACTATGGCTACACCTTC.